These T cell receptor beta chains were read from a single sample in a study of CD8 T cells in Susac syndrome. TCRdb re-called the immunoSEQ multiplex PCR reads through MiXCR, storing one row per CDR3 protein. The profile shows some 110,000 distinct CDR3 sequences, 90% to 95% of them singletons. What was sequenced was CD4+ T cells from PBMCs. The receptors were sampled from a human donor with multiple sclerosis. The CDR3 runs from the conserved cysteine through the conserved F or W. Each record gives: clone size, J gene, D gene, V gene, CDR3 DNA, CDR3 protein. D genes are given only for firm matches. The listing skips clone size in some rows; elsewhere it reads once, few, many or a size class.

>-|TRBJ2-3|TRBD2|TRBV6-4
TGTGCCAGCAGTGACACTAGCGGGGGGGCAGATACGCAGTATTTT
CASSDTSGGADTQYF
>-|TRBJ1-2|TRBD1|TRBV6-1
TGTGCCAGCAGTGAAGCTTCGGGACAGCCTACTAACTATGGCTACACCTTC
CASSEASGQPTNYGYTF
>-|TRBJ2-7|TRBD1|TRBV5-1
TGCGCCAGCAGCTTGGCCGCAGGGGGAGTCTCCTACGAGCAGTACTTC
CASSLAAGGVSYEQYF
>-|TRBJ1-1|-|TRBV2
TGTGCCAGCAGACTTCGAAAGAACACTGAAGCTTTCTTT
CASRLRKNTEAFF
>once|TRBJ2-1|TRBD2|TRBV5-8
TGTGCCAGCAGCTTGTATAGCGGGGTCTACAATGAGCAGTTCTTC
CASSLYSGVYNEQFF
>once|TRBJ2-2|-|TRBV5-1
TGCGCCAGCAGCTTACCAAAAACAGCTCAGGGACGGGACACCGGGGAGCTGTTTTTT
CASSLPKTAQGRDTGELFF
>-|TRBJ2-7|TRBD1|TRBV5-1
TGCGCCAGCAGCCCCGGGACAGAAGTTTACGAGCAGTACTTC
CASSPGTEVYEQYF
>once|TRBJ1-1|-|TRBV7-2
TGTGCCAGCAGCACCCGCGGGAGGGGAATGAACACTGAAGCTTTCTTT
CASSTRGRGMNTEAFF
>once|TRBJ1-2|-|TRBV2
TGTGCCAGCAGTGATCGACACCGGATGGGGGATGGCTACACCTTC
CASSDRHRMGDGYTF
>-|TRBJ1-1|-|TRBV14
TGTGCCAGCAGCTACCGAGAGTACACTGAAGCTTTCTTT
CASSYREYTEAFF
>-|TRBJ1-2|-|TRBV19
TGTGCCAGTAGTATCTTTCAGGTGGATTGGGACTATGGCTACACCTTC
CASSIFQVDWDYGYTF
>-|TRBJ1-1|-|TRBV12-3/TRBV12-4
TGTGCCAGCAGTTTTAAGTATGAAGCTTTCTTT
CASSFKYEAFF
>-|TRBJ1-2|TRBD1|TRBV29-1
TGCAGCGTTGGTAGGACAGGGGTTGGCTACACCTTC
CSVGRTGVGYTF
>-|TRBJ1-1|TRBD1|TRBV5-8
TGTGCCAGCAGCTCCACAGGGGATGAAGCTTTCTTT
CASSSTGDEAFF
>once|TRBJ2-3|TRBD1|TRBV19
TGTGCCAGTAGTATGGTTGGACAGGGCCACGATACGCAGTATTTT
CASSMVGQGHDTQYF
>-|TRBJ1-5|-|TRBV30
TGTGCCTGGAGTGTCCGCAGCTATAGCAATCAGCCCCAGCATTTT
CAWSVRSYSNQPQHF
>-|TRBJ1-6|-|TRBV5-6
TGTGCCAGCAGCCCGGCTCGGCATTCACCCCTCCACTTT
CASSPARHSPLHF
>-|TRBJ2-7|-|TRBV5-5
TGTGCCAGCAGTTTACTGGGCTCGGAAGAGCAGTACTTC
CASSLLGSEEQYF
>-|TRBJ2-2|-|TRBV20-1
TGCAGTGCTAGGGGGGGACAAAACACCGGGGAGCTGTTTTTT
CSARGGQNTGELFF
>-|TRBJ1-4|TRBD1|TRBV7-2
TGTGCCAGCAGCTTTCAGGGGGCAGGTTTAGGTGAAAAACTGTTTTTT
CASSFQGAGLGEKLFF
>few|TRBJ2-3|-|TRBV7-9
TGTGCCAGCAGCTTAGAAGGCTCAGATACGCAGTATTTT
CASSLEGSDTQYF
>few|TRBJ2-5|-|TRBV4-2
TGTGCCAGCAGCGGAGGAGGCAGGGGCGGTGAGACCCAGTACTTC
CASSGGGRGGETQYF
>-|TRBJ2-1|TRBD1|TRBV2
TGTGCCAGCTCCCCAGGGACAGGGGCCTCGGGTGAGCAGTTCTTC
CASSPGTGASGEQFF
>-|TRBJ1-2|-|TRBV6-1
TGTGCCTACAGGGCAACTAACTATGGCTACACCTTC
CAYRATNYGYTF
>-|TRBJ1-2|-|TRBV14
TGTGCCAGCAGCCAAGTCGGGGCCTCTCCCGGCTACACCTTC
CASSQVGASPGYTF
>few|TRBJ1-3|-|TRBV12-3/TRBV12-4
TGTGCCAGCAGTTTAGTAGGAAACACCATATATTTT
CASSLVGNTIYF
>-|TRBJ2-4|-|TRBV7-9
TGTGCCAGCAGCTTAGATGAAGAAAACATTCAGTACTTC
CASSLDEENIQYF
>once|TRBJ1-4|-|TRBV19
TGTGCCACATCACAGGGCCCAGGTGAAAAACTGTTTTTT
CATSQGPGEKLFF
>once|TRBJ1-2|-|TRBV4-1
TGCGCCAGCAGCCACCCCTTGGGCAGAGACAATTATGGCTACACCTTC
CASSHPLGRDNYGYTF
>-|TRBJ1-1|TRBD1|TRBV30
TGTGCCTGGGGGACAGGGAGGACTGAAGCTTTCTTT
CAWGTGRTEAFF
>few|TRBJ2-3|-|TRBV7-9
TGTGCCAGCAGCTTAGAGGATACGCAGTATTTT
CASSLEDTQYF
>-|TRBJ2-7|-|TRBV6-5
TGTGCCGCGATTGGGTCGGGCCGTGGCGAGCAGTACTTC
CAAIGSGRGEQYF
>-|TRBJ1-2|-|TRBV27
TGTGCCAGCAAAGGGGGGTTGGGCCCCAACTATGGCTACACCTTC
CASKGGLGPNYGYTF
>-|TRBJ1-2|-|TRBV4-1
TGCGCCAGCAGCCAAGGATCGGCGGACTATGGCTACACCTTC
CASSQGSADYGYTF
>-|TRBJ2-3|TRBD2|TRBV5-4
TGTGCCAGCAGCTCGGGACTAGCGGGGGCGGATACGCAGTATTTT
CASSSGLAGADTQYF
>once|TRBJ1-1|TRBD1|TRBV5-1
TGCGCCAGCAGCTTGGATGGACAGGGGATGAACACTGAAGCTTTCTTT
CASSLDGQGMNTEAFF
>-|TRBJ2-7|TRBD1|TRBV2
TGTGCCAGCAGTGAACCAAGGACAGGGGGTCCCGAGCAGTACTTC
CASSEPRTGGPEQYF
>-|TRBJ2-7|-|TRBV6-1
TGTGCCAGCAGTGCCATGACAGGTCCCGCCTACGAGCAGTACTTC
CASSAMTGPAYEQYF
>-|TRBJ1-3|-|TRBV3-1
TGTGCCAGCAGCCAAGGTCCGTCTAGGCGAAACACCATATATTTT
CASSQGPSRRNTIYF
>-|TRBJ2-2|TRBD2|TRBV9
TGTGCCAGCAGCGTCGGGGGGAATATCGGGGAGCTGTTTTTT
CASSVGGNIGELFF
>-|TRBJ2-1|TRBD2|TRBV20-1
TGCAGTGCCCCCGCGGGACTAGCGGGGTTTAGCTCCTACAATGAGCAGTTCTTC
CSAPAGLAGFSSYNEQFF
>-|TRBJ1-2|-|TRBV7-6
TGTGCCAGCAGCTCCACGGCATATAGGGGCTACACCTTC
CASSSTAYRGYTF
>-|TRBJ2-7|TRBD1|TRBV5-1
TGCGCCAGCAGCTGGACAGGGGCCGAGCAGTACTTC
CASSWTGAEQYF
>once|TRBJ2-5|-|TRBV29-1
TGCAGTTGGAGGCTGACTTCAGAGACCCAGTACTTC
CSWRLTSETQYF
>-|TRBJ1-5|-|TRBV20-1
TGCAGTGCTATCGGAAGAACTAATCAGCCCCAGCATTTT
CSAIGRTNQPQHF
>-|TRBJ1-1|-|TRBV5-1
TGCGCCAGCAGCTTCAACTCGAACACTGAAGCTTTCTTT
CASSFNSNTEAFF
>-|TRBJ2-3|TRBD1|TRBV6-5
TGTGCCAGCAGCATCGGGACAGGGGCACAAGATACGCAGTATTTT
CASSIGTGAQDTQYF